This record covers a single TCR beta chain. The assay was immunoSEQ multiplex PCR, and TCRdb's table has in-frame clones only and misses some. The sample includes tens of thousands of clones, 85% to 95% of them seen just once. The sample originates from a study of T cell changes during pregnancy in multiple sclerosis. The CDR3 is made up of 13 amino acids. V was shortened by 3 bases and J by 5 bases, with 11 bases between the two germline ends. Germline CDR1 is LGHNA and CDR2 is YNFKEQ. The rearrangement uses TRBV4-2 and TRBJ2-7, with a weak D call TRBD1 (6 bases). The sequenced sample was CD4+ T cells from peripheral blood mononuclear cells, obtained in the third trimester of pregnancy. The receptor's source is a female donor with multiple sclerosis, enrolled in a pregnancy study. CDR3 in DNA: TGTGCCAGCAGCCAGGGGGCAGAAGACGAGCAGTACTTC. This sequence encodes CASSQGAEDEQYF.